These 25 T cell receptor beta chains were all obtained from the same sample, sequenced in a study of blood T cell repertoires in COVID-19. Assay: immunoSEQ multiplex PCR; the TCRdb copy retains only in-frame clones and omits some. The sample shows 250,000 to 300,000 clones, roughly 90% of them seen only once. Material for sequencing was peripheral blood. The receptors here all came from a woman aged 40 to 55 who had recovered from COVID-19.

The chain recombines TRBV21-1 with TRBJ2-1; whether TRBD2, the table's D call, matches the DNA was not checked. TRBV21-1 is designated a pseudogene. The CDR3 is 15 amino acids. The CDR3 loop is CASSKAWGRDYEQFF. The DNA of the CDR3 is TGTGCCAGCAGCAAAGCATGGGGCAGGGACTATGAGCAGTTCTTC.

This chain links TRBV29-1 with TRBJ2-1, with D uncertain. Trimming left V 5 bases short and J 0 bases short, with 8 bases between. The CDR3 length is 13 residues. The germline V gene has CDR1 SQVTM and CDR2 ANQGSEA. DNA for the CDR3: TGCAGCGTTCGAGAGGACTCCTACAATGAGCAGTTCTTC. Residues: CSVREDSYNEQFF.

V is TRBV2 and J is TRBJ2-7, with a possible D match to TRBD2 (5 bases). Trimming removed 2 bases at V and 4 bases at J, with 6 bases between. The CDR3 loop spans 12 amino acids. CDR1 and CDR2 from the germline V gene are SNHLY and FYNNEI. CDR3 amino acids: CASSERGYEQYF. The CDR3 bases are TGTGCCAGCAGTGAACGAGGGTACGAGCAGTACTTC.

J is TRBJ2-4 and V is TRBV19; TRBD2 agrees at 9 bases. CDR1 and CDR2 from the germline V gene are LNHDA and SQIVND (reference sequence). V trimming: 0 bases; J trimming: 0 bases; junction bases outside the gene matches: 12. CDR3 length: 20 amino acids. CDR3 sequence (DNA): TGTGCCAGTAGTATAGATGGGCTAGCGGGAATAGGACTAGCCAAAAACATTCAGTACTTC. Encoded protein: CASSIDGLAGIGLAKNIQYF.

This chain joins TRBV7-6 and TRBJ2-7; 9 nucleotides match TRBD2. There are 15 residues in the CDR3. The J segment lost 6 bases and the V segment lost 5 bases, leaving 11 bases of the junction unmatched. Per the germline V gene, CDR1 is SGHVS and CDR2 is FNYEAQ. The CDR3 region is CASSLTGLAGAEQYF. In DNA form, the CDR3 reads TGTGCCAGCAGCCTGACGGGACTAGCTGGAGCCGAGCAGTACTTC. The variable domain in full, with the rest retrieved from reference TRBV7-6 and TRBJ2-7, is GAGVSQSPRYKVTKRGQDVALRCDPISGHVSLYWYRQALGQGPEFLTYFNYEAQQDKSGLPNDRFSAERPEGSISTLTIQRTEQRDSAMYRCASSLTGLAGAEQYFGPGTRLTVT.

The chain is built from TRBV28 and TRBJ1-5; D is unresolved. The length of the CDR3 is 13 residues. The ends were cut back, 3 bases at V and 6 bases at J, with 9 bases in the middle. Germline V gene lookup returns CDR1 MDHEN and CDR2 SYDVKM. The CDR3 DNA is TGTGCCAGCAGTTTTGATGGAGGTCAGCCCCAGCATTTT. Translation: CASSFDGGQPQHF. The full variable domain, completed using reference TRBV28 and TRBJ1-5, is DVKVTQSSRYLVKRTGEKVFLECVQDMDHENMFWYRQDPGLGLRLIYFSYDVKMKEKGDIPEGYSVSREKKERFSLILESASTNQTSMYLCASSFDGGQPQHFGDGTRLSIL.

The V call is TRBV7-6, the J call TRBJ2-6; D is ambiguous. CDR1 is SGHVS, CDR2 FNYEAQ, per germline. The V end was cut by 1 base, the J end by 0 bases, with 7 bases between. This CDR3 spans 16 amino acids. CDR3 protein: CASSLGGDSGANVLTF. CDR3 bases: TGTGCCAGCAGCTTAGGCGGAGACTCTGGGGCCAACGTCCTGACTTTC.

The chain joins TRBV27 to TRBJ2-7, with 11 bases aligning to TRBD2. This CDR3 is built from 13 residues. V dropped 6 bases and J dropped 4; count of bases not matched to a gene: 2. From germline, CDR1 is MNHEY and CDR2 SMNVEV (reference sequence). Written as DNA, the CDR3 is TGTGCCAGCAGCGGGACTAGCGGATACGAGCAGTACTTC. Amino acid sequence: CASSGTSGYEQYF.

V is TRBV25-1 and J is TRBJ1-4; 7 nucleotides agree with TRBD1. Germline-derived CDR1 and CDR2 are MGHDK and SYGVNS. This CDR3 is 16 amino acids long. Losses at the gene ends were 8 bases for V and 8 bases for J; bases not matched to a gene: 17. This CDR3 is CASAPPRGRGEEKLFF. The CDR3 DNA reads TGTGCCAGCGCCCCCCCCCGGGGCAGGGGGGAGGAAAAACTGTTTTTT.

V usage is TRBV28 and J usage is TRBJ2-7; 7 positions match TRBD1. J lost 2 bases, V lost 2 bases, and 3 bases had no gene match. Germline CDR1 MDHEN, CDR2 SYDVKM. The length of the CDR3 is 14 residues. This CDR3 is CASSLPGQTYEQYF. CDR3 in DNA: TGTGCCAGCAGTTTACCGGGACAGACCTACGAGCAGTACTTC. Looking up the rest from reference TRBV28 and TRBJ2-7 gives the full variable domain: DVKVTQSSRYLVKRTGEKVFLECVQDMDHENMFWYRQDPGLGLRLIYFSYDVKMKEKGDIPEGYSVSREKKERFSLILESASTNQTSMYLCASSLPGQTYEQYFGPGTRLTVT.

This chain's CDR3 is CATSGGEGTTQFF. For the CDR3, the DNA is TGTGCCACCAGCGGAGGGGAAGGGACTACGCAGTTCTTC. The chain couples TRBV15 to TRBJ2-1; 7 bases agree with TRBD2. The CDR3 loop spans 13 amino acids. J gave up 12 bases and V 5 bases, and 10 bases lay outside the gene matches. Germline lookup yields CDR1 LNHNV and CDR2 YYDKDF (reference sequence).

J is TRBJ2-5 and V is TRBV19; possibly TRBD2 for D (5 bases). V shed 8 bases and J shed 2 bases, with 15 bases lying between them. The CDR3 has 14 residues. Germline V lookup: CDR1 LNHDA, CDR2 SQIVND (reference sequence). Here the CDR3 reads CASGPRVGQETQYF. CDR3 in DNA: TGTGCCAGTGGACCGAGGGTGGGGCAAGAGACCCAGTACTTC.

The V and J genes are TRBV29-1 and TRBJ2-7; the match to TRBD1 covers 8 bases. CDR3 size: 12 residues. The germline V gene encodes CDR1 SQVTM and CDR2 ANQGSEA. V was pared by 6 bases and J by 3 bases, with 4 bases of the junction left unmatched. The CDR3 spells CSVGTGYYEQYF. CDR3 DNA sequence: TGCAGCGTGGGGACAGGATACTACGAGCAGTACTTC.

The chain is built from TRBV29-1 and TRBJ2-7; D may be TRBD2 (6 bases). V was cut by 1 base and J by 7 bases, with 17 bases left in between. CDR1 is SQVTM, CDR2 ANQGSEA, per germline. This CDR3 is 14 amino acids long. CDR3 amino acids: CSVEGGGAGYEQYF. The CDR3 DNA reads as TGCAGCGTTGAAGGTGGAGGCGCGGGATATGAGCAGTACTTC.

Only one count was recorded for this clone. CDR3 sequence (DNA): TGTGCCAGCAGCTTGGGACAAAGAACTGAAGCTTTCTTT. This codes for CASSLGQRTEAFF. V usage is TRBV5-6 and J usage is TRBJ1-1, with D hard to call. Trimming took off 0 bases at V and 5 bases at J, with 8 bases between the two ends. The CDR3 consists of 13 residues. CDR1 SGHDT and CDR2 YYEEEE come from the germline V gene.

The CDR3 region is CASSLSPGPGELFF. The CDR3 coding sequence is TGTGCCAGCAGCTTATCGCCAGGTCCCGGGGAGCTGTTTTTT. The rearrangement links TRBV7-3 to TRBJ2-2, with D hard to call. Germline CDR1 is SGHTA and CDR2 is FQGTGA. The CDR3 length is 14 residues. V lost 2 bases and J lost 6, with 10 bases in between.

The chain combines TRBV5-1 with TRBJ2-1; maybe TRBD2 (6 bases). Germline CDR1 reads SGHRS; CDR2 reads YFSETQ. Trimming shortened V by 3 bases and J by 7 bases, and 20 bases separated the two germline ends. The CDR3 extends over 16 amino acids. CDR3 loop: CASSSLGGEVRNEQFF. The DNA for the CDR3 is TGCGCCAGCAGCTCCCTCGGCGGGGAGGTTAGGAATGAGCAGTTCTTC.

The CDR3 DNA reads TGTGCCACCAGCAGAGACCCCGGGACAGGGGGAAAGACCCAGTACTTC. It yields the protein CATSRDPGTGGKTQYF. This chain uses TRBV15 with TRBJ2-5; 11 bases agree with TRBD1. With V trimmed by 0 bases and J by 6 bases, 6 bases remained unmatched. Looked up from germline, CDR1 is LNHNV and CDR2 is YYDKDF (reference sequence). CDR3 length: 16 residues.

J is TRBJ2-7 and V is TRBV6-1; 10 bases line up with TRBD2. V shed 4 bases and J 7 bases; nucleotides not matched to a gene: 13. This CDR3 is built from 16 residues. Germline assignment: CDR1 MNHNS and CDR2 SASEGT. The CDR3 DNA follows: TGTGCCAGCAGTGGCCCTAGCGGGAGCCCCTCCAGGGAGCAGTACTTC. Translation gives CASSGPSGSPSREQYF.

J is TRBJ2-3 and V is TRBV5-1; D perhaps matches TRBD2 (6 bases). CDR1 is SGHRS, CDR2 YFSETQ, per germline. The V end was cut by 4 bases, the J end by 2 bases, with 8 bases between. CDR3 length equals 13 residues. This CDR3 reads CASSPDYTDTQYF. The CDR3 coding sequence is TGCGCCAGCAGCCCGGACTACACAGATACGCAGTATTTT.

This sequence joins TRBV1 and TRBJ2-7; the table assigns TRBD2, which was not confirmed against the DNA. TRBV1 is given as a pseudogene. The CDR3 is made up of 15 amino acids. CDR3 region: CTSSQDISGRSEQYF. Here the CDR3 DNA reads TGCACCAGCAGCCAAGATATCAGCGGGAGAAGCGAGCAGTACTTC.

This clone appeared a single time. The genes are TRBV19 and TRBJ1-4; D gene uncertain. Germline CDR1 reads LNHDA; CDR2 reads SQIVND (reference sequence). V was cut by 5 bases and J by 5 bases, with 9 bases left in between. The length of the CDR3 is 13 residues. In nucleotides, the CDR3 is TGTGCCAGTAGTGAACAGAGAAATGAAAAACTGTTTTTT. Residues: CASSEQRNEKLFF.

V is TRBV9 and J is TRBJ1-1, with 9 positions matching TRBD1. CDR1 SGDLS and CDR2 YYNGEE come from the germline V gene. V dropped 3 bases and J dropped 0; count of bases not matched to a gene: 3. The CDR3 loop spans 15 amino acids. Here the CDR3 reads CASSAGQGVNTEAFF. DNA for the CDR3: TGTGCCAGCAGCGCGGGACAGGGTGTGAACACTGAAGCTTTCTTT.

The chain is built from TRBV19 and TRBJ2-5; D is undetermined. This CDR3 has 13 residues. V was pared by 3 bases and J by 1 base, with 6 bases between. Per germline, CDR1 LNHDA and CDR2 SQIVND (reference sequence). The CDR3 nucleotides are TGTGCCAGTAGTATCGGGTTCCAAGAGACCCAGTACTTC. Translating gives CASSIGFQETQYF.

The genes are TRBV30 and TRBJ1-6, with a weak D call TRBD1 (6 bases). Trimming removed 3 bases at V and 7 bases at J, with 13 bases between. Germline V gives CDR1 GTSNPN, CDR2 SVGIG (reference sequence). The CDR3 is made up of 14 amino acids. CDR3 residues: CAWSHRVQNSPLHF. The DNA for the CDR3 is TGTGCCTGGAGCCACAGGGTTCAGAATTCACCCCTCCACTTT.